This TCR beta chain appears in the sequencing data of a study of PD-L1 blockade in urothelial cancer. The wider study: The patients first took atezolizumab in about 2014, receiving 1,200 mg intravenously every 3 weeks.

The time point: pretreatment peripheral blood. Profiled with immunoSEQ multiplex PCR; TCRdb holds only in-frame clones, not every one. The sample has 35,000 or so clones; 75% to 90% are singletons. CDR3 length: 19 amino acids. Germline-derived CDR1 and CDR2 are SGHTA and FQGNSA. Losses at the gene ends were 2 bases for V and 5 bases for J; bases not matched to a gene: 14. The sample in question was PBMCs, obtained around atezolizumab (anti-PD-L1) treatment. This clonotype was sampled from a man in his sixties with urothelial cancer. This chain uses TRBV7-2 with TRBJ2-7, with 14 bases aligning to TRBD2. Here the CDR3 reads CASSLTPGLAGAGFDEQYF. For the CDR3, the DNA is TGTGCCAGCAGCTTAACTCCGGGACTAGCGGGAGCGGGCTTCGACGAGCAGTACTTC.